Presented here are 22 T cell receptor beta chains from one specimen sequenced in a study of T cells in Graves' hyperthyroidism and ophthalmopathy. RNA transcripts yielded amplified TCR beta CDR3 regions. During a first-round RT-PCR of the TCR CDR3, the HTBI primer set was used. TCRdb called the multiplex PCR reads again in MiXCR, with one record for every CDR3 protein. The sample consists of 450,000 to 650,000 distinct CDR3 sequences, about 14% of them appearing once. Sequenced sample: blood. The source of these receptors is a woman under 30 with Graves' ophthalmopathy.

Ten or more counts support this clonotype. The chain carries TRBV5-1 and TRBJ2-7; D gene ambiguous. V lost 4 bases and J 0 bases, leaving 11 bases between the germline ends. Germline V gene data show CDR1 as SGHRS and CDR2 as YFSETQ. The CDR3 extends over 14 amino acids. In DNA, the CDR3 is TGCGCCAGCAGCCCTGACCCGAGCTCCTACGAGCAGTACTTC. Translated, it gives CASSPDPSSYEQYF.

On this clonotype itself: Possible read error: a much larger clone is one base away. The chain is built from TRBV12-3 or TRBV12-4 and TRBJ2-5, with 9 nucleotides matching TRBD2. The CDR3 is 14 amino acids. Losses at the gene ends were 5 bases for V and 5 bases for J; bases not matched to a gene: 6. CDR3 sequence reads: CASSLSGSPETQYF. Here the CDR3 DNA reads TGTGCCAGCAGTCTTAGCGGGAGTCCGGAGACCCAGTACTTC.

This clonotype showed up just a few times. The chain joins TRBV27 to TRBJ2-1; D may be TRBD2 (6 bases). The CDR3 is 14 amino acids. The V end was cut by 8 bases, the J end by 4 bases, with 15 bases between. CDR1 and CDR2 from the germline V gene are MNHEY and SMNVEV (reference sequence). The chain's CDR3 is CASARLETYNEQFF. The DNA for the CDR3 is TGTGCCAGCGCAAGACTAGAGACGTACAATGAGCAGTTCTTC.

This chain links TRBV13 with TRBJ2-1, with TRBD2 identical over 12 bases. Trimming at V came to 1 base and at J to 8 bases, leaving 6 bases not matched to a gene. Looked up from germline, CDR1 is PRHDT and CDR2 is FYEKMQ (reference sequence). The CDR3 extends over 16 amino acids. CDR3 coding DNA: TGTGCCAGCAGCTTAGCTCTAGCGGGAGGGCCCCATGAGCAGTTCTTC. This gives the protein CASSLALAGGPHEQFF.

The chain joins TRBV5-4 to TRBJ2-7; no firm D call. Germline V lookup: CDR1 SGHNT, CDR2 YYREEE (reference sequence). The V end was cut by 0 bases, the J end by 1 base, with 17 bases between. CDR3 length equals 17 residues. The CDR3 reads CASSLEGNREFSYEQYF. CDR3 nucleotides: TGTGCCAGCAGCTTGGAGGGAAACAGAGAATTTTCCTACGAGCAGTACTTC.

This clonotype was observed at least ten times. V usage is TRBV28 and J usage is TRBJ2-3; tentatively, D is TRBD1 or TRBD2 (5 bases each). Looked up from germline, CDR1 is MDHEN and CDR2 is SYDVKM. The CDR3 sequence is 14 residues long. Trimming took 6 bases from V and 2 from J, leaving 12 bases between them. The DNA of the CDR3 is TGTGCCAGCAGCATAGGGACCTACACAGATACGCAGTATTTT. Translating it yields CASSIGTYTDTQYF.

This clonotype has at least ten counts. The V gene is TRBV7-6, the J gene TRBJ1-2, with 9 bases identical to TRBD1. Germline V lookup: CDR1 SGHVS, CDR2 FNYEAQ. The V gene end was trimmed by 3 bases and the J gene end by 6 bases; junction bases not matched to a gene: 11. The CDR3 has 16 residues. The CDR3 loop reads CASSLAWGQGRDGYTF. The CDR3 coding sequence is TGTGCCAGCAGCTTGGCTTGGGGACAGGGTCGGGATGGCTACACCTTC.

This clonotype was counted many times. CDR3 in amino acids: CATSDSRGHYEQYF. The CDR3 bases are TGTGCCACCAGTGATTCGAGGGGGCATTACGAGCAGTACTTC. The chain recombines TRBV24-1 with TRBJ2-7, with TRBD1 identical over 7 bases. The germline V gene encodes CDR1 KGHDR and CDR2 SFDVKD. There are 14 residues in the CDR3. V trimming: 2 bases; J trimming: 4 bases; junction bases outside the gene matches: 4.

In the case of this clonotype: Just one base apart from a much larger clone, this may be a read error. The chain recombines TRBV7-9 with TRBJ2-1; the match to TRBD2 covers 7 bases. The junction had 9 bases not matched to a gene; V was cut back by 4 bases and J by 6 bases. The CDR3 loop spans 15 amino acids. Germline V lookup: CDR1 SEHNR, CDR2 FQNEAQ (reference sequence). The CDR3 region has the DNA TGTGCCAGCAGCTCAGTGCTAGCGGAGGGCAATGAGCAGTTCTTC. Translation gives CASSSVLAEGNEQFF.

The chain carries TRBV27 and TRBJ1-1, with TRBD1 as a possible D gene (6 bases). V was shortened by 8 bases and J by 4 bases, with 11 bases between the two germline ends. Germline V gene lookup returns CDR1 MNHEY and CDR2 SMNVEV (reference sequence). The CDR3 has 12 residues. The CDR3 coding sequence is TGTGCCAGCCAGGGGTTGGGCACTGAAGCTTTCTTT. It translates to CASQGLGTEAFF.

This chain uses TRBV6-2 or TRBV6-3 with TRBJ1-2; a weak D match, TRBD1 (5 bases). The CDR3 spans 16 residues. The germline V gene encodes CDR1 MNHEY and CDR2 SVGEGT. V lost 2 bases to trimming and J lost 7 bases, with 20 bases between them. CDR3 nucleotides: TGTGCCAGCAGTTACGGGGACGGCGCACACGGAGTTGGCTACACCTTC. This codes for CASSYGDGAHGVGYTF.

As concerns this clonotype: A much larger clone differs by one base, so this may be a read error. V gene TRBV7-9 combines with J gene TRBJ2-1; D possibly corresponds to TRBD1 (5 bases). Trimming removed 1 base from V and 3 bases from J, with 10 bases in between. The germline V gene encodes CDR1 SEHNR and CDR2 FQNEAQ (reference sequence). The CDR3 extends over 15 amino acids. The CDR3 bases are TGTGCCAGCAGCTTAGAGGGGCTACTCTACAATGAGCAGTTCTTC. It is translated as CASSLEGLLYNEQFF.

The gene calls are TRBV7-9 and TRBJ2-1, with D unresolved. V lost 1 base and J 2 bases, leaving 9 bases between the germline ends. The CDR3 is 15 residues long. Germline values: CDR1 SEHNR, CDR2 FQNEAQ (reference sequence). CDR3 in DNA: TGTGCCAGCAGCTTAGTGGTTGGGGCCTACAATGAGCAGTTCTTC. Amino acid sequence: CASSLVVGAYNEQFF. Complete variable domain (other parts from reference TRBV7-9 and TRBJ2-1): DTGVSQNPRHKITKRGQNVTFRCDPISEHNRLYWYRQTLGQGPEFLTYFQNEAQLEKSRLLSDRFSAERPKGSFSTLEIQRTEQGDSAMYLCASSLVVGAYNEQFFGPGTRLTVL.

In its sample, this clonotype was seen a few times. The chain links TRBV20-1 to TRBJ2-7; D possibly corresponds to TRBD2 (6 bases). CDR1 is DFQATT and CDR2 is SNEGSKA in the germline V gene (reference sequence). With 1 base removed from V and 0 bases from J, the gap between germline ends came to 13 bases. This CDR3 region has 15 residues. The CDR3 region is CSARGGRETSYEQYF. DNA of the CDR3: TGCAGTGCTAGAGGGGGACGGGAGACCTCCTACGAGCAGTACTTC.

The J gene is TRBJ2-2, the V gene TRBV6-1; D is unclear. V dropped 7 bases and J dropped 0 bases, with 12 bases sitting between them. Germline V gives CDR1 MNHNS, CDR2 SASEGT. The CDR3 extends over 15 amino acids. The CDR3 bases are TGTGCCAGCACCCACAGTTCATCGAACACCGGGGAGCTGTTTTTT. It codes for CASTHSSSNTGELFF.

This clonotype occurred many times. CDR3 residues: CSAVRGTLKQETQYF. DNA of the CDR3: TGCAGCGCCGTTCGTGGGACACTTAAACAAGAGACCCAGTACTTC. The chain recombines TRBV29-1 with TRBJ2-5; a possible D gene is TRBD1 (6 bases). CDR3 size: 15 residues. The germline V gene has CDR1 SQVTM and CDR2 ANQGSEA. Trimming cost V 7 bases and J 2 bases, with 20 bases left between them.

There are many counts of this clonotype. The CDR3 protein is CASSLGGFKSPLHF. The CDR3 bases are TGTGCCAGCAGTTTGGGGGGGTTCAAATCACCCCTCCACTTT. V is TRBV12-3 or TRBV12-4 and J is TRBJ1-6; possibly TRBD1 for D (5 bases). The length of the CDR3 is 14 residues. With 3 bases removed from V and 10 bases from J, the gap between germline ends came to 13 bases.

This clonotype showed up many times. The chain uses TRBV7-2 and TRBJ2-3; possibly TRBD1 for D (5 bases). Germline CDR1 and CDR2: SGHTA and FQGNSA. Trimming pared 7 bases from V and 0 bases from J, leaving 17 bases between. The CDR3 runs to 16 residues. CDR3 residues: CASTKRGPGSTDTQYF. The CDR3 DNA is TGTGCCAGCACCAAAAGGGGCCCAGGGAGCACAGATACGCAGTATTTT.

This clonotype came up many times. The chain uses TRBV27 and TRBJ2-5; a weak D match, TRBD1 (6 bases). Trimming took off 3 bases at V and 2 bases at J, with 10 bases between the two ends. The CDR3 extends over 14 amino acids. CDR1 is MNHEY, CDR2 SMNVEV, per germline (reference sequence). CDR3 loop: CASSFAGEQETQYF. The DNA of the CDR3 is TGTGCCAGCAGTTTCGCAGGGGAACAAGAGACCCAGTACTTC.

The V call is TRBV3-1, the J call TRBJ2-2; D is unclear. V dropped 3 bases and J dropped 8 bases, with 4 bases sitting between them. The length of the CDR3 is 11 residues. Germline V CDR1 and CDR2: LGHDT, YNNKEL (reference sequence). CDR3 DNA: TGTGCCAGCAGCCACGTTGGGGAGCTGTTTTTT. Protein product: CASSHVGELFF.

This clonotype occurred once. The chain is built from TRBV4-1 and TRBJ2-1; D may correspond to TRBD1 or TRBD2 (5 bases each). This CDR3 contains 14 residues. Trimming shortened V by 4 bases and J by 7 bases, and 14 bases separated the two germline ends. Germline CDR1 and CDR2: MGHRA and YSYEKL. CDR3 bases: TGCGCCAGCAGCCTTGGGACCGTAATAAATGAGCAGTTCTTC. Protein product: CASSLGTVINEQFF.

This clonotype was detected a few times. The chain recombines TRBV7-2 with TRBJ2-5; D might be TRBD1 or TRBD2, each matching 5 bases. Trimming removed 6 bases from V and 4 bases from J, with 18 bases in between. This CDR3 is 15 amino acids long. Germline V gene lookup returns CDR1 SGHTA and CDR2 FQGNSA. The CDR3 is CASSPPGVRGETQYF. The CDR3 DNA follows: TGTGCCAGCAGTCCCCCCGGGGTGAGGGGAGAGACCCAGTACTTC. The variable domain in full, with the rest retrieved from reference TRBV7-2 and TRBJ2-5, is GAGVSQSPSNKVTEKGKDVELRCDPISGHTALYWYRQSLGQGLEFLIYFQGNSAPDKSGLPSDRFSAERTGGSVSTLTIQRTQQEDSAVYLCASSPPGVRGETQYFGPGTRLLVL.